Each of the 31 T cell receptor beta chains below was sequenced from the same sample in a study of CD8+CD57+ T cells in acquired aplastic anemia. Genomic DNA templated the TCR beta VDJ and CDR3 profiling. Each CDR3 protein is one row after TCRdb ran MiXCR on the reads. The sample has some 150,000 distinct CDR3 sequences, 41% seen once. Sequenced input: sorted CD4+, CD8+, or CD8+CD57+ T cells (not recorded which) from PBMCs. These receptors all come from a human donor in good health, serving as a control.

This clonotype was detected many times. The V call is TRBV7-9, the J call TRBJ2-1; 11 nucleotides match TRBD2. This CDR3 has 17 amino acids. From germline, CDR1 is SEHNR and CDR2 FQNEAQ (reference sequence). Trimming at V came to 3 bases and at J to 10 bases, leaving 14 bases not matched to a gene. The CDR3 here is CASSFPRTLAGGGEQFF. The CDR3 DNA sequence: TGTGCCAGCAGCTTCCCTCGGACCCTAGCGGGGGGAGGAGAGCAGTTCTTC.

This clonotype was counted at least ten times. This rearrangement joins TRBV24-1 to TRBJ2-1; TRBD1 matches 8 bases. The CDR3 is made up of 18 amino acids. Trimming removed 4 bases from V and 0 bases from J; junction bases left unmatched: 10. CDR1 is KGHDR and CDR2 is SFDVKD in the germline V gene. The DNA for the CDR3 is TGTGCCACCAGTGACGCCCGGCAGGGGGCGAGCTCCTACAATGAGCAGTTCTTC. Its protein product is CATSDARQGASSYNEQFF.

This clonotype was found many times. The CDR3 region is CSVGETQYF. CDR3 bases: TGCAGCGTTGGGGAGACCCAGTACTTC. This chain connects TRBV29-1 to TRBJ2-5; D unresolved. This CDR3 is 9 amino acids long. Germline CDR1 is SQVTM and CDR2 is ANQGSEA. The V gene lost 4 bases and the J gene lost 5 bases, with 2 bases spanning the gap. The full variable domain, in which reference TRBV29-1 and TRBJ2-5 provide the parts outside the CDR3, is SAVISQKPSRDICQRGTSLTIQCQVDSQVTMMFWYRQQPGQSLTLIATANQGSEATYESGFVIDKFPISRPNLTFSTLTVSNMSPEDSSIYLCSVGETQYFGPGTRLLVL.

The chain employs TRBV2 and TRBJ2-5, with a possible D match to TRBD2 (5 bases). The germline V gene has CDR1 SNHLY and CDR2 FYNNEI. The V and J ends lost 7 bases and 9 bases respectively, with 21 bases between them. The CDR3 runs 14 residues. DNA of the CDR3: TGTGCCAGCACTGGACTCGCTAGCAATCAGCCCCAGTACTTC. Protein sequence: CASTGLASNQPQYF.

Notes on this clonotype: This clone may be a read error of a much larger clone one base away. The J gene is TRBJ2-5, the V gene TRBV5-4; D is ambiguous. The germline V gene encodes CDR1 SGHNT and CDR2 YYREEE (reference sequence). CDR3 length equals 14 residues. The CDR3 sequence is CASGLVTAQETQYF. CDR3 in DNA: TGTGCCAGCGGCTTGGTCACAGCCCAAGAGACCCAGTACTTC.

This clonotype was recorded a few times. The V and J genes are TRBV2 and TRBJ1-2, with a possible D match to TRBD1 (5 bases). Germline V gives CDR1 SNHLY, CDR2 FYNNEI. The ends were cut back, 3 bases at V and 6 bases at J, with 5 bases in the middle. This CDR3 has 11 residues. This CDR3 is CASSEGDGYTF. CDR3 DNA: TGTGCCAGCAGTGAGGGGGATGGCTACACCTTC.

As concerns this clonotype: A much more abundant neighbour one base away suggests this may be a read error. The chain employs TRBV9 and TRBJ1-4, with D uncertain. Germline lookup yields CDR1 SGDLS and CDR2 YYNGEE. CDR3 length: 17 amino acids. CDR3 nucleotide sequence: TGTGCCGGCAGCGCCGGCCTGCAGGACGGAGGAATCGAAAAACTGTTTTTT. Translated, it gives CAGSAGLQDGGIEKLFF. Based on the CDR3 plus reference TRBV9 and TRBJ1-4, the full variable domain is DSGVTQTPKHLITATGQRVTLRCSPRSGDLSVYWYQQSLDQGLQFLIQYYNGEERAKGNILERFSAQQFPDLHSELNLSSLELGDSALYFCAGSAGLQDGGIEKLFFGSGTQLSVL.

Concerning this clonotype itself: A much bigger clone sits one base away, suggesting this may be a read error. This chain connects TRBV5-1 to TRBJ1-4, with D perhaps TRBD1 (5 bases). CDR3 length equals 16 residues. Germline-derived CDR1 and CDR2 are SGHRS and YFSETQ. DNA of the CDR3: TGCGCCGGCAGCTTGGAAGGGGCACGGCAGAATGAAAAACTGTTTTTT. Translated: CAGSLEGARQNEKLFF.

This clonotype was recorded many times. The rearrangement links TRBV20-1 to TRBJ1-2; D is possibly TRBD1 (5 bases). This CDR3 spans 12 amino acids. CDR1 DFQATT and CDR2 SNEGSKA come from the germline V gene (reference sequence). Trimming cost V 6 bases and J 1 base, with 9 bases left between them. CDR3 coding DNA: TGCAGTGCCTCAGACAGTAACTATGGCTACACCTTC. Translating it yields CSASDSNYGYTF.

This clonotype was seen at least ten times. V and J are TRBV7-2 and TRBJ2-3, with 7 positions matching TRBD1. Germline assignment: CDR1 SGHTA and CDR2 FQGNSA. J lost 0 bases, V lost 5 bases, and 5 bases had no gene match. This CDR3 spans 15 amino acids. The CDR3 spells CASSPDRISTDTQYF. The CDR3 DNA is TGTGCCAGCAGCCCGGACAGGATTAGCACAGATACGCAGTATTTT.

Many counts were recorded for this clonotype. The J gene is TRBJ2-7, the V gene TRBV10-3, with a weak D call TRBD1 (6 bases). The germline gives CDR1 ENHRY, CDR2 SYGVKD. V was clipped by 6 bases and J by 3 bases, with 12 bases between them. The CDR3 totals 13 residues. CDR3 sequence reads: CAISPGHNYEQYF. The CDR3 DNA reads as TGTGCCATCAGCCCGGGACACAACTACGAGCAGTACTTC.

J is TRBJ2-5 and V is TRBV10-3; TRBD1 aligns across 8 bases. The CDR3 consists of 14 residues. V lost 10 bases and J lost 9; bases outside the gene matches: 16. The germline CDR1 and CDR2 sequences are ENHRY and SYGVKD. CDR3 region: CASGVGQGNQPQYF. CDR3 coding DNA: TGTGCCAGCGGCGTAGGACAGGGCAATCAGCCCCAGTACTTC.

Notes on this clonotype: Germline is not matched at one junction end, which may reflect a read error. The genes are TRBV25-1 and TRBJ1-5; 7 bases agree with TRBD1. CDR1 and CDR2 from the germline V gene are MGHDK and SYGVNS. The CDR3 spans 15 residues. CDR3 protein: CAGSEGQMGNQPQHF. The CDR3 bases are TGTGCCGGCAGTGAGGGACAGATGGGCAATCAGCCCCAGCATTTT.

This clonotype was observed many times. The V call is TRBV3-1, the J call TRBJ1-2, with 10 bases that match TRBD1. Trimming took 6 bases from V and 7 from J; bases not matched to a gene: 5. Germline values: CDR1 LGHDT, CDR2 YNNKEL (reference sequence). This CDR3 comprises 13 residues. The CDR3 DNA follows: TGTGCCAGCAGTCCGACAGGGGGCCGTGGCTACACCTTC. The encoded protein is CASSPTGGRGYTF. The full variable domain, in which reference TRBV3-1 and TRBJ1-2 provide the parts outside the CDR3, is DTAVSQTPKYLVTQMGNDKSIKCEQNLGHDTMYWYKQDSKKFLKIMFSYNNKELIINETVPNRFSPKSPDKAHLNLHINSLELGDSAVYFCASSPTGGRGYTFGSGTRLTVV.

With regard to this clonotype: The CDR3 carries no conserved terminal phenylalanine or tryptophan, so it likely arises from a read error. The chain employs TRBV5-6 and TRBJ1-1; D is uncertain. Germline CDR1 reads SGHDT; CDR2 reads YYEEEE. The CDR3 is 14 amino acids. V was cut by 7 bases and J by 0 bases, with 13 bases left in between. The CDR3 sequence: CASDPQTVNTEAFL. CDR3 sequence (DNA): TGTGCCAGCGATCCCCAAACGGTGAACACTGAAGCTTTCCTT.

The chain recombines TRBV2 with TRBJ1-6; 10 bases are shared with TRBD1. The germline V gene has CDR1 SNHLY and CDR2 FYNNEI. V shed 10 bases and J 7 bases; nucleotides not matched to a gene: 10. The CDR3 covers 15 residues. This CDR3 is CATNRGQGTNSPLHF. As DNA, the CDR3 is TGTGCCACAAATCGGGGACAGGGGACCAATTCACCCCTCCACTTT.

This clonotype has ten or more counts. CDR3 residues: CASSASRDGSTDTQYF. The CDR3 bases are TGTGCCAGCAGCGCGAGTCGGGATGGGAGCACAGATACGCAGTATTTT. This chain connects TRBV6-1 to TRBJ2-3, with D tentatively TRBD2 (5 bases). Trimming took off 6 bases at V and 0 bases at J, with 16 bases between the two ends. The germline V gene has CDR1 MNHNS and CDR2 SASEGT. The CDR3 has 16 residues.

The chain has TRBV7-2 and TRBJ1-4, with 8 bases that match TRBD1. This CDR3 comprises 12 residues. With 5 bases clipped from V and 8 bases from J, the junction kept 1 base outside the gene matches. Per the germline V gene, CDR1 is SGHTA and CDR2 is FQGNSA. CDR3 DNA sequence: TGTGCCAGCAGCCGGGACAGGGAAAAACTGTTTTTT. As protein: CASSRDREKLFF.

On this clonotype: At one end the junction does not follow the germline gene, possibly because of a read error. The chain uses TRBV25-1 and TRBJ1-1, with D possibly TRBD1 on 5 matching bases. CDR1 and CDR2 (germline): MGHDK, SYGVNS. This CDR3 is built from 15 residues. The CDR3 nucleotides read TGTACCAGCAGTTACGGTGGAGGGGTCATCACTGAAGCTTCCTTT. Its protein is CTSSYGGGVITEASF.

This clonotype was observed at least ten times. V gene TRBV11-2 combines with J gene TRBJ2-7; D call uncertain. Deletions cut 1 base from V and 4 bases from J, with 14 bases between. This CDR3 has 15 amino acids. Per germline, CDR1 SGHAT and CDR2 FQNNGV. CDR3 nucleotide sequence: TGTGCCAGCAGCTTAGTCCAGGTTTCTCTTTACGAGCAGTACTTC. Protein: CASSLVQVSLYEQYF.

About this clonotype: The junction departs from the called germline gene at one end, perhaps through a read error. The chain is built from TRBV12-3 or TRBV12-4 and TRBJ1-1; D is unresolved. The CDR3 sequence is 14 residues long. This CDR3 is CTSSLLGSGTEAFF. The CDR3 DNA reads TGTACCAGCAGTTTACTTGGGTCGGGCACTGAAGCTTTCTTT.

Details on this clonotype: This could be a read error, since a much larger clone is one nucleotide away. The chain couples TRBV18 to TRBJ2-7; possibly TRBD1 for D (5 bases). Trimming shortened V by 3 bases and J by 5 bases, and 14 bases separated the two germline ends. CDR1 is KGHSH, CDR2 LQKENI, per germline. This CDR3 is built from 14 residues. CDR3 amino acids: CASSPAGCSHEQYF. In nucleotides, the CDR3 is TGTGCCAGCTCACCGGCAGGGTGCAGCCACGAGCAGTACTTC.

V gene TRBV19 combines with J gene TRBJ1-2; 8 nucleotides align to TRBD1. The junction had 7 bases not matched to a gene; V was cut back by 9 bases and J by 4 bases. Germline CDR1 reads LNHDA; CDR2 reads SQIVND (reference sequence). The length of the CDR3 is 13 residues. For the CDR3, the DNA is TGTGCCAGCGATCGGACAGGGAGCTATGGCTACACCTTC. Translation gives CASDRTGSYGYTF.

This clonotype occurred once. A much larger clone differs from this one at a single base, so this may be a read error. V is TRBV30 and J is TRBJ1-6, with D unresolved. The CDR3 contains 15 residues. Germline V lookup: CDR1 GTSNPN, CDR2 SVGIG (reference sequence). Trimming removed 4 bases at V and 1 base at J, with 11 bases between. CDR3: CAWTTSGSYNSPLHF. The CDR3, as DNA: TGTGCCTGGACCACTTCGGGGTCCTATAATTCACCCCTCCACTTT. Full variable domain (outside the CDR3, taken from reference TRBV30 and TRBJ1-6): SQTIHQWPATLVQPVGSPLSLECTVEGTSNPNLYWYRQAAGRGLQLLFYSVGIGQISSEVPQNLSASRPQDRQFILSSKKLLLSDSGFYLCAWTTSGSYNSPLHFGNGTRLTVT.

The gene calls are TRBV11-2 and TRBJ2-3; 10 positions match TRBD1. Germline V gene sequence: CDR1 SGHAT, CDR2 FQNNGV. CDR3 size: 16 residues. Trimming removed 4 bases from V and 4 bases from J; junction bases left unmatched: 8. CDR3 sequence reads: CASSWVPGQGSDTQYF. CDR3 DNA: TGTGCCAGCAGCTGGGTTCCGGGACAGGGGTCAGATACGCAGTATTTT.

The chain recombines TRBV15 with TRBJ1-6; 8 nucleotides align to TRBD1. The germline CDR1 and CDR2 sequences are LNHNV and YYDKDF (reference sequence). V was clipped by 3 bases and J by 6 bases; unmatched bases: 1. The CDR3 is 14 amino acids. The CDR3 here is CATSRGQANSPLHF. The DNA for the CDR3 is TGTGCCACCAGCAGGGGACAGGCTAATTCACCCCTCCACTTT. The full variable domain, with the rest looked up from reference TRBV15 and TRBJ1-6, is DAMVIQNPRYQVTQFGKPVTLSCSQTLNHNVMYWYQQKSSQAPKLLFHYYDKDFNNEADTPDNFQSRRPNTSFCFLDIRSPGLGDTAMYLCATSRGQANSPLHFGNGTRLTVT.

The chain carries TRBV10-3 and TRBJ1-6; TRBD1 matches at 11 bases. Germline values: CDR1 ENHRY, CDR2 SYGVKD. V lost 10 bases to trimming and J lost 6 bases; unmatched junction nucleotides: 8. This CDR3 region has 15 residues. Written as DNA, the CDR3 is TGTGCCAGCACCGACGGACAGGGGGCTAATTCACCCCTCCACTTT. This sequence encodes CASTDGQGANSPLHF.

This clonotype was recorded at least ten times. CDR3 in amino acids: CASSTGPGDTLHF. CDR3 bases: TGTGCCAGCAGCACCGGGCCAGGAGATACCCTCCACTTT. The chain combines TRBV6-1 with TRBJ1-6; D uncertain. The V end was cut by 6 bases, the J end by 14 bases, with 17 bases between. CDR3 length: 13 amino acids. CDR1 is MNHNS and CDR2 is SASEGT in the germline V gene.

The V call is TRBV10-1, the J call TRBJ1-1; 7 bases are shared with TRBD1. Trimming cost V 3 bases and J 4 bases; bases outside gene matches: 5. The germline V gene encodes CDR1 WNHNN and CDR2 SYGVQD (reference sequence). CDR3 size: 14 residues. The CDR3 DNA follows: TGCGCCAGCAGTGAACTTCCAGGGGGCACTGAAGCTTTCTTT. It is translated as CASSELPGGTEAFF.

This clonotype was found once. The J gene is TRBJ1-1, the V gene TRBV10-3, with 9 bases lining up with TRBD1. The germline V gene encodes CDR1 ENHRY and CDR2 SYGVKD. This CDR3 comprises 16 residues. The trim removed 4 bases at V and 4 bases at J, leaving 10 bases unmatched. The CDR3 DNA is TGTGCCATCAGTGCTAGCCAGGGACAGGGAGGCACTGAAGCTTTCTTT. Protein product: CAISASQGQGGTEAFF.

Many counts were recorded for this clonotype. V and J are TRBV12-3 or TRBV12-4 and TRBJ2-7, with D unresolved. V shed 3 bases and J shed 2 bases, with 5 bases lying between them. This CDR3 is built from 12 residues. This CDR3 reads CASSFAPYEQYF. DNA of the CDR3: TGTGCCAGCAGTTTCGCCCCCTACGAGCAGTACTTC.